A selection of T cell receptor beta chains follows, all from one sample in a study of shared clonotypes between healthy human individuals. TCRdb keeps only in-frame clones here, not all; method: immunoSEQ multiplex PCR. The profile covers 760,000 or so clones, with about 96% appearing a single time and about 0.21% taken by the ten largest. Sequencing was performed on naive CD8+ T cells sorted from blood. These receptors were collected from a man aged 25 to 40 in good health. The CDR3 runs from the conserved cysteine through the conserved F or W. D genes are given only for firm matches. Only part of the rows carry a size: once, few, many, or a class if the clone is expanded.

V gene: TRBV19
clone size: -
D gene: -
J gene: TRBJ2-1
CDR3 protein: CASSISPSYNEQFF
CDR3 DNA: TGTGCCAGTAGTATATCTCCATCCTACAATGAGCAGTTCTTC

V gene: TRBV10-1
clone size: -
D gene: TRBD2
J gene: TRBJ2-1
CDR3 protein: CASSEQREKYNEQFF
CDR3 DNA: TGCGCCAGCAGTGAACAGCGGGAAAAGTACAATGAGCAGTTCTTC

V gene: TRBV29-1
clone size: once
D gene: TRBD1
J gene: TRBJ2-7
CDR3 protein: CSGWDSYEQYF
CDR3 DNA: TGCAGCGGATGGGACAGCTACGAGCAGTACTTC

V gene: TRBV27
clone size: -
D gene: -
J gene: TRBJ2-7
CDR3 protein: CASSLLDSYEQYF
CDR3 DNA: TGTGCCAGCAGTTTACTTGACAGTTACGAGCAGTACTTC

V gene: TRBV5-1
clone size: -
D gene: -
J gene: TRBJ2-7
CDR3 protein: CASSLGQGLLHEQYF
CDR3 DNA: TGCGCCAGCAGCTTGGGCCAGGGACTTCTTCACGAGCAGTACTTC

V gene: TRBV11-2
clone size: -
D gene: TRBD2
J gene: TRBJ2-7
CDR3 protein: CASSLRLAGYEQYF
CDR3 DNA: TGTGCCAGCAGCTTAAGGCTAGCGGGTTACGAGCAGTACTTC

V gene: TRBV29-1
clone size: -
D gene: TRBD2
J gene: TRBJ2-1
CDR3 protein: CSVGTSGNYNEQFF
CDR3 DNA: TGCAGCGTAGGGACTAGCGGGAATTACAATGAGCAGTTCTTC

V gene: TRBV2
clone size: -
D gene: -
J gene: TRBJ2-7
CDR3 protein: CASSAGRLSAYEQYF
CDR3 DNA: TGTGCCAGCAGTGCGGGGAGGTTGTCGGCCTACGAGCAGTACTTC

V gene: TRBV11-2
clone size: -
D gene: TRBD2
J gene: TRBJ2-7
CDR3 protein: CASSLVPSGYEQYF
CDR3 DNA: TGTGCCAGCAGCTTAGTCCCTAGCGGGTACGAGCAGTACTTC

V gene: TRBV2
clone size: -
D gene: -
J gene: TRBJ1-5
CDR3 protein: CASSEIKRNQPQHF
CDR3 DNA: TGTGCCAGCAGTGAAATTAAGAGAAATCAGCCCCAGCATTTT

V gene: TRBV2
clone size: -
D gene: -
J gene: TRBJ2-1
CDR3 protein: CASRYREPYNEQFF
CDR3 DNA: TGTGCCAGCAGGTACAGAGAACCCTACAATGAGCAGTTCTTC

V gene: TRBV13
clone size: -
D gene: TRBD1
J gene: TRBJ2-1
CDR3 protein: CASSLTGYNEQFF
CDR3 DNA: TGTGCCAGCAGCCTGACAGGGTACAATGAGCAGTTCTTC

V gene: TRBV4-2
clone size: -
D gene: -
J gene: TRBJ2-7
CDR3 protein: CASSLVPARDEQYF
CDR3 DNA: TGTGCCAGCAGCTTGGTTCCAGCCCGGGACGAGCAGTACTTC

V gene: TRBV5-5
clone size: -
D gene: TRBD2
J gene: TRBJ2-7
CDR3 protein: CASSYPTSGIDEQYF
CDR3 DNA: TGTGCCAGCAGCTACCCGACTAGCGGGATTGACGAGCAGTACTTC

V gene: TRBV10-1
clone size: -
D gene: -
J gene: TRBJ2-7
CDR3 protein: CASSETGRAEEQYF
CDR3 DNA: TGCGCCAGCAGTGAAACGGGCCGTGCTGAGGAGCAGTACTTC

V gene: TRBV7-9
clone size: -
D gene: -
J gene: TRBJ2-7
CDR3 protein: CASSSPDYYEQYF
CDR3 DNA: TGTGCCAGCAGCTCGCCCGACTACTACGAGCAGTACTTC

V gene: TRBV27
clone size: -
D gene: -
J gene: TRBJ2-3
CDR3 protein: CATLPFGASDTQYF
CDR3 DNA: TGTGCCACTCTCCCTTTCGGTGCGTCAGATACGCAGTATTTT

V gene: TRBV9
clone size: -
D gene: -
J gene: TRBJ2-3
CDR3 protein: CASSAQGRGTDTQYF
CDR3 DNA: TGTGCCAGCAGCGCACAGGGAAGGGGTACAGATACGCAGTATTTT

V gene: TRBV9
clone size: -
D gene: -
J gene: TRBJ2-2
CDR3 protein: CASSAAGGELFF
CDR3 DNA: TGTGCCAGCAGCGCCGCTGGCGGGGAGCTGTTTTTT

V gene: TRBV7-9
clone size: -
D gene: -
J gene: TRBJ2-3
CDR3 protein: CASSPVGGDTQYF
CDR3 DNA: TGTGCCAGCAGCCCCGTTGGGGGGGATACGCAGTATTTT

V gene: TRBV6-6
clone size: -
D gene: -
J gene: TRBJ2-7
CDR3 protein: CASSYLPRDRYEQYF
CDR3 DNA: TGTGCCAGCAGTTACTTGCCTCGGGACCGTTACGAGCAGTACTTC

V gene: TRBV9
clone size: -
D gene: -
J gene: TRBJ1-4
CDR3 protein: CASSVDSFEKLFF
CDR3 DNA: TGTGCCAGCAGCGTAGACAGCTTCGAAAAACTGTTTTTT

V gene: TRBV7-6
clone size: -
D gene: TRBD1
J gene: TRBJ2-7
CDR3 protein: CASSALTGTYEQYF
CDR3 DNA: TGTGCCAGCAGCGCCTTGACAGGGACCTACGAGCAGTACTTC

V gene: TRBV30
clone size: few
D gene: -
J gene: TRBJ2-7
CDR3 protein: CAWSGDASYEQYF
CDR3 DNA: TGTGCCTGGAGCGGGGATGCCTCCTACGAGCAGTACTTC

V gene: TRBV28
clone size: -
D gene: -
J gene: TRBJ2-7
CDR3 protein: CASSLRDTSYEQYF
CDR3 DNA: TGTGCCAGCAGTTTAAGGGACACCTCCTACGAGCAGTACTTC

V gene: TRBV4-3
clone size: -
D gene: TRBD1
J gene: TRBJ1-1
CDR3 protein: CASSQGTGRPSKRTEAFF
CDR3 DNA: TGCGCCAGCAGCCAAGGGACAGGGAGGCCTTCAAAACGGACTGAAGCTTTCTTT

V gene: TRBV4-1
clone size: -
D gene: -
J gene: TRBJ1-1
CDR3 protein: CASSQVVVVMNTEAFF
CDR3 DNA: TGCGCCAGCAGCCAAGTGGTTGTGGTAATGAACACTGAAGCTTTCTTT

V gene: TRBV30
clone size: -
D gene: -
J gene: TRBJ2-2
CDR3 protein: CAWSATGLTGELFF
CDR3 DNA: TGTGCCTGGAGTGCCACAGGGTTGACCGGGGAGCTGTTTTTT

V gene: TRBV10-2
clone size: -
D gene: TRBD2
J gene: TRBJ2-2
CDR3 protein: CASLSGRELFF
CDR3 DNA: TGCGCCAGTCTCAGCGGGAGGGAGCTGTTTTTT

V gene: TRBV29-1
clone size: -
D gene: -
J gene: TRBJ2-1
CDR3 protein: CSVVEGGTVQFF
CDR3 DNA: TGCAGCGTTGTAGAGGGCGGGACTGTACAGTTCTTC

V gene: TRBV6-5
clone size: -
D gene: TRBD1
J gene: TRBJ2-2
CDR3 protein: CASSYSGTAGSGELFF
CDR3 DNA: TGTGCCAGCAGTTACTCGGGGACAGCTGGGTCCGGGGAGCTGTTTTTT

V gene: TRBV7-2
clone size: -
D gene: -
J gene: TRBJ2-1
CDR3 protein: CASSFGQYNEQFF
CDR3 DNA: TGTGCCAGCAGCTTTGGGCAGTACAATGAGCAGTTCTTC

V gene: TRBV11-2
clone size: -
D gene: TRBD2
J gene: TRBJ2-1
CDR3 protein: CASSLTPGTMKTAFF
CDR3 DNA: TGTGCCAGCAGCTTAACCCCCGGGACTATGAAAACGGCGTTCTTC

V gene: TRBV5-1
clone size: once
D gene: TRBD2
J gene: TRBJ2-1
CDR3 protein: CASSTILAEYSYNEQFF
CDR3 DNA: TGCGCCAGCAGTACTATACTAGCGGAGTACTCCTACAATGAGCAGTTCTTC

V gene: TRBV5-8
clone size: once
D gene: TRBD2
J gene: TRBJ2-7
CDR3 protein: CASSLLAAGYEQYF
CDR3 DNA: TGTGCCAGCAGCTTGCTAGCGGCTGGCTACGAGCAGTACTTC

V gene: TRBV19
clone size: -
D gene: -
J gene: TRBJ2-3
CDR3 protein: CASSVRDLPPEDTQYF
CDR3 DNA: TGTGCCAGTAGTGTCCGGGACCTTCCACCGGAGGATACGCAGTATTTT

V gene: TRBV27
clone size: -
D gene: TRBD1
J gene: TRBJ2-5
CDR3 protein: CASSFLRTGGAQETQYF
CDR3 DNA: TGTGCCAGCAGTTTTCTTCGGACAGGGGGCGCCCAAGAGACCCAGTACTTC

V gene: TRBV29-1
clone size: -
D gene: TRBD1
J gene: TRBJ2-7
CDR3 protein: CSVERDRGYEQYF
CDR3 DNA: TGCAGCGTTGAAAGGGACAGGGGCTACGAGCAGTACTTC

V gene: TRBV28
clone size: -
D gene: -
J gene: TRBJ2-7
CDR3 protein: CASSLRQGVIYEQYF
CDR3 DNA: TGTGCCAGCAGTTTAAGGCAGGGAGTTATCTACGAGCAGTACTTC

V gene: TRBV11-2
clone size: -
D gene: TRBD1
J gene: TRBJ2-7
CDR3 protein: CASSLGTGTYEQYF
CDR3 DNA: TGTGCCAGCAGCTTAGGGACAGGGACCTACGAGCAGTACTTC

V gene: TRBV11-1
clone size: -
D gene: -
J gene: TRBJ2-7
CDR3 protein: CASSRGESSYEQYF
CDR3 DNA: TGTGCCAGCAGCAGGGGGGAGAGCTCCTACGAGCAGTACTTC

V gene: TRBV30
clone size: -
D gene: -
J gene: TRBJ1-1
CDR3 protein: CAWSMESTEAFF
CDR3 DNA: TGTGCCTGGAGTATGGAGAGCACTGAAGCTTTCTTT

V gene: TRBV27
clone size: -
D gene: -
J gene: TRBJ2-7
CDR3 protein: CASKDGSYEQYF
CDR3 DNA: TGTGCCAGCAAGGATGGATCTTACGAGCAGTACTTC

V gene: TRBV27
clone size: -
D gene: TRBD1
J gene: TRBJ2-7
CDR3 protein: CASSSLGTGFYEQYF
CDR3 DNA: TGTGCCAGCAGTTCCCTCGGGACAGGGTTCTACGAGCAGTACTTC

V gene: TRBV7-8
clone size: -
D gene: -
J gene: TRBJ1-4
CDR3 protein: CASSLDGLNEKLFF
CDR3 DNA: TGTGCCAGCAGCTTAGATGGTTTGAATGAAAAACTGTTTTTT

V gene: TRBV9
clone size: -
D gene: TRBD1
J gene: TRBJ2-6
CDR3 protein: CASSPRQGEVSGANVLTF
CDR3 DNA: TGTGCCAGCAGCCCCCGACAGGGTGAGGTCTCCGGGGCCAACGTCCTGACTTTC

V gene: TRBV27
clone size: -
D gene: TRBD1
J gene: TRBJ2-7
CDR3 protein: CASSFFGQGYEQYF
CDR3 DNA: TGTGCCAGCAGTTTCTTCGGACAGGGCTACGAGCAGTACTTC

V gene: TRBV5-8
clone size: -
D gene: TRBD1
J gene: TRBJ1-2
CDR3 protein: CASSSWTGGYGYTF
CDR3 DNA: TGTGCCAGCAGCTCGTGGACAGGGGGGTATGGCTACACCTTC

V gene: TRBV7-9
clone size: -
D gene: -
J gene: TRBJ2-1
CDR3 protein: CASSSRVPYNEQFF
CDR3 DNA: TGTGCCAGCAGCTCCAGAGTACCCTACAATGAGCAGTTCTTC

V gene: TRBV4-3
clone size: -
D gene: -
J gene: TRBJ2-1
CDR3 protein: CASSRASGDSRYNEQFF
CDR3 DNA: TGCGCCAGCAGCCGCGCCTCGGGAGACAGTCGCTACAATGAGCAGTTCTTC

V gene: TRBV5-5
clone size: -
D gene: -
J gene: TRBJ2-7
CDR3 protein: CASSTDSLYEQYF
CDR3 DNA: TGTGCCAGCAGCACGGACAGCCTCTACGAGCAGTACTTC

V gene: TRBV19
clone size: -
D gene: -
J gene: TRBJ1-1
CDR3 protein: CASSIVVGPEAFF
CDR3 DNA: TGTGCCAGTAGTATAGTGGTTGGTCCTGAAGCTTTCTTT

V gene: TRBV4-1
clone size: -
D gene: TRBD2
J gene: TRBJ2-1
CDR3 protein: CASSQESIGTSEYNEQFF
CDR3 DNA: TGCGCCAGCAGCCAAGAGTCTATCGGGACTAGCGAGTACAATGAGCAGTTCTTC

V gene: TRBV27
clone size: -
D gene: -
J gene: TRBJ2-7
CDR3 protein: CASGFSRGGTTYEQYF
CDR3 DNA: TGTGCCAGCGGATTCTCCCGTGGCGGGACGACCTACGAGCAGTACTTC

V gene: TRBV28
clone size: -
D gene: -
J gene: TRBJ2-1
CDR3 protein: CASSHGTLKYNEQFF
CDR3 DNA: TGTGCCAGCAGTCACGGGACTCTTAAATACAATGAGCAGTTCTTC

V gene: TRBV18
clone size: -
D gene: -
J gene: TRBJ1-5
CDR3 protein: CASSPGGNQPQHF
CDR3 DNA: TGTGCCAGCTCCCCCGGGGGGAATCAGCCCCAGCATTTT

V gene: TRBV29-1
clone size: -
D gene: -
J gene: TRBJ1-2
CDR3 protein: CSVAQGHGYTF
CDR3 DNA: TGCAGCGTTGCGCAGGGGCATGGCTACACCTTC

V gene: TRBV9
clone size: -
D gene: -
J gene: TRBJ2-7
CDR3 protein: CASSQGPYEQYF
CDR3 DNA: TGTGCCAGCAGCCAGGGACCATACGAGCAGTACTTC